This T cell receptor (beta chain) was observed in a study of sequential checkpoint blockade in melanoma. The V gene's germline CDR1 is MNHNS and CDR2 SASEGT. The CDR3 runs 14 residues. V dropped 4 bases and J dropped 9; count of bases not matched to a gene: 6. This clone was recorded a few times. Treatment given: randomized to nivolumab then ipilimumab (arm A) or the reverse (arm B). DNA-damaging chemotherapy had not been given to any patient beforehand. Here immunoSEQ multiplex PCR was the method, and the copy in TCRdb shows in-frame clones only, minus some. The sample includes roughly 1,900 clones, 40% to 60% of them seen just once.

The chain carries TRBV6-1 and TRBJ1-6; 7 bases fit TRBD1. This material consisted of CD8+ T cells sorted from blood (inferred from file names), taken from a patient given nivolumab and ipilimumab in sequence. The receptor comes from a human patient with melanoma. Some clones in this sample may be carry-over from other donors' samples. The CDR3 spells CASSGGTDSSPLHF. The DNA for the CDR3 is TGTGCCAGCAGTGGGGGGACAGACAGTTCACCCCTCCACTTT.